This entry concerns a single T cell receptor beta chain. These data belong to a study of cytomegalovirus exposure and HLA in healthy donors. The CDR3 runs to 15 residues. V was pared by 4 bases and J by 5 bases, with 7 bases of the junction left unmatched. The germline gives CDR1 SGHNT, CDR2 YYREEE (reference sequence). The PCR ran on 60 Vbeta and 13 Jbeta primers. TCRdb's copy holds only in-frame clones and misses some; the assay was immunoSEQ multiplex PCR. The sample consists of approximately 150,000 clones, under 75% of them appearing once. The chain carries TRBV5-4 and TRBJ2-5; 11 bases are a match to TRBD1. Sequencing was done on a sample of PBMCs. The source of this sequence is a woman aged 55-70 years in good health and CMV-seropositive. This chain's CDR3 is CASSVRDRGTETQYF. The CDR3 DNA reads as TGTGCCAGCAGCGTACGGGACAGGGGGACGGAGACCCAGTACTTC.